The sample holds a few counts of the clone carrying this T cell receptor beta chain. What it recognizes is unknown. Investigators reverse transcribed all isolated RNA, so they sequenced expressed TCRB transcripts. Generated by immunoSEQ multiplex PCR, the TCRdb table keeps only in-frame clones and is missing some. The sample has about 400,000 clones; roughly an eighth are singletons. These data are taken from a study of beta chain features in type 1 diabetes. General study results and limits: Shortening that was moderate but significant affected the TCRB CDR3s of Type 1 diabetes patients in all four CD4+ subsets.

Looked up from germline, CDR1 is SNHLY and CDR2 is FYNNEI. The V and J ends lost 4 bases and 10 bases, in that order; junction bases with no gene match: 5. The CDR3 extends over 12 amino acids. This TCR derives from a woman aged 18 to 35 with type 1 diabetes. Sequencing was done on a sample of naive CD4+ T cells from blood. The V and J genes are TRBV2 and TRBJ1-1; TRBD1 aligns across 8 bases. The CDR3 nucleotides are TGTGCCAGCAGTGTGGATACAGGGGGAGCTTTCTTT. Translation gives CASSVDTGGAFF.